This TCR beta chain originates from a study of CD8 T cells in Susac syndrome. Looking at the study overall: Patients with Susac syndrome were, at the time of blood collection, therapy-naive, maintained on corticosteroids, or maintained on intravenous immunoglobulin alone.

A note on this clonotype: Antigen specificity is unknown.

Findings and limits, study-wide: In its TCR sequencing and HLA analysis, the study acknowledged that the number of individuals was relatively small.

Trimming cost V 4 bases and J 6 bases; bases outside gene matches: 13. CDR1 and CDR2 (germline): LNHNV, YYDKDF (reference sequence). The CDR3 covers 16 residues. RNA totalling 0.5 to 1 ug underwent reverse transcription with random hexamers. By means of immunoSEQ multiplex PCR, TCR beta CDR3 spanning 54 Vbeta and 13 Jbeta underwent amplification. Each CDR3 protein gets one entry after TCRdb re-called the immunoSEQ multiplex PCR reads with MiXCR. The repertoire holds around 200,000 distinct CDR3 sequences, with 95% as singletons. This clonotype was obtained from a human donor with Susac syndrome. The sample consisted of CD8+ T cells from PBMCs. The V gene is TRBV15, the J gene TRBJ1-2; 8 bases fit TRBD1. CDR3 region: CATSNHFSQGEDGYTF. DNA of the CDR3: TGTGCCACCAGCAATCATTTTTCACAGGGGGAGGATGGCTACACCTTC. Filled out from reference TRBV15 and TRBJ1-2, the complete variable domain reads DAMVIQNPRYQVTQFGKPVTLSCSQTLNHNVMYWYQQKSSQAPKLLFHYYDKDFNNEADTPDNFQSRRPNTSFCFLDIRSPGLGDTAMYLCATSNHFSQGEDGYTFGSGTRLTVV.